A single sample gave rise to the 32 T cell receptor beta chains below, sequenced in a study of CD4 T cells in relation to SARS-CoV-2 and coronaviruses. Some clones are missing from TCRdb's copy, which holds only in-frame ones; the method was immunoSEQ multiplex PCR. This table holds 43,000 or so clones, about four fifths found once. Antigens of these TCRs are unknown. Specimen: naive CD4+ T cells from PBMCs, cultured in vitro. Subset denoted: naive CD4+ T cells isolated by negative enrichment. Receptors originate from an adult with COVID-19.

This rearrangement joins TRBV10-3 to TRBJ2-5; D remains ambiguous. V was trimmed by 3 bases and J by 1 base, leaving 9 bases between them. The CDR3 has 14 amino acids. Germline values: CDR1 ENHRY, CDR2 SYGVKD. The CDR3 protein is CAISDLSAQETQYF. CDR3 nucleotide sequence: TGTGCCATCAGTGACTTATCGGCCCAAGAGACCCAGTACTTC.

This chain uses TRBV18 with TRBJ2-1; D call uncertain. The CDR3 spans 15 residues. Trimming took off 2 bases at V and 4 bases at J, with 12 bases between the two ends. In germline, CDR1 is KGHSH, CDR2 LQKENI. The CDR3 reads CASSPDRADYNEQFF. The CDR3 DNA follows: TGTGCCAGCTCACCAGATAGGGCAGATTACAATGAGCAGTTCTTC.

This clone was seen only once. The chain carries TRBV4-1 and TRBJ2-3; 9 bases are shared with TRBD1. Germline V CDR1 and CDR2: MGHRA, YSYEKL. This CDR3 spans 16 amino acids. V dropped 1 base and J dropped 3; count of bases not matched to a gene: 5. The CDR3 protein is CASSQVRDRVTDTQYF. In DNA, the CDR3 is TGCGCCAGCAGCCAAGTCCGGGACAGGGTTACAGATACGCAGTATTTT.

The chain uses TRBV28 and TRBJ2-7, with TRBD2 matching 8 bases. This CDR3 is 16 amino acids long. Per germline, CDR1 MDHEN and CDR2 SYDVKM. The junction had 10 bases not matched to a gene; V was cut back by 6 bases and J by 0 bases. The CDR3 sequence is CASRPGGADSSYEQYF. The CDR3 DNA is TGTGCCAGCAGACCGGGGGGGGCCGATAGCTCCTACGAGCAGTACTTC.

The rearrangement joins TRBV7-3 to TRBJ2-2; D is ambiguous. Trimming left V 4 bases short and J 0 bases short, with 6 bases between. The CDR3 is 14 residues long. The germline V gene has CDR1 SGHTA and CDR2 FQGTGA. The CDR3 loop is CASSSIANTGELFF. CDR3 DNA sequence: TGTGCCAGCAGCTCAATCGCGAACACCGGGGAGCTGTTTTTT.

The chain joins TRBV6-2 or TRBV6-3 to TRBJ2-2, with D unresolved. The CDR3 is 15 residues long. The germline CDR1 and CDR2 sequences are MNHEY and SVGEGT. V dropped 5 bases and J dropped 3 bases, with 13 bases sitting between them. The CDR3 loop reads CASSRHRLHTGELFF. The CDR3 DNA follows: TGTGCCAGCAGTAGACATAGACTTCACACCGGGGAGCTGTTTTTT.

This chain uses TRBV9 with TRBJ2-1, with D possibly matching TRBD2 (6 bases). V gave up 0 bases and J gave up 4 bases, with 14 bases separating them. The CDR3 extends over 16 amino acids. Germline-derived CDR1 and CDR2 are SGDLS and YYNGEE. CDR3 nucleotide sequence: TGTGCCAGCAGCGTAGGGGTCTTAGCGGCTTACAATGAGCAGTTCTTC. It codes for CASSVGVLAAYNEQFF.

The gene calls are TRBV27 and TRBJ2-1; unclear D gene. V dropped 0 bases and J dropped 4 bases, with 10 bases sitting between them. Germline assignment: CDR1 MNHEY and CDR2 SMNVEV (reference sequence). This CDR3 has 15 amino acids. The CDR3, as DNA: TGTGCCAGCAGTTTATCCTGGTACCTATACAATGAGCAGTTCTTC. As protein: CASSLSWYLYNEQFF.

There are a few counts of this clone. The chain has TRBV11-2 and TRBJ2-7, with 9 nucleotides matching TRBD2. The junction had 9 bases not matched to a gene; V was cut back by 2 bases and J by 4 bases. The CDR3 has 16 amino acids. Germline loops: CDR1 SGHAT, CDR2 FQNNGV. As DNA, the CDR3 is TGTGCCAGCAGCTTACCTTTAGCGGGGGAGGGATACGAGCAGTACTTC. Translating it yields CASSLPLAGEGYEQYF. Full variable domain (missing parts from reference TRBV11-2 and TRBJ2-7): EAGVAQSPRYKIIEKRQSVAFWCNPISGHATLYWYQQILGQGPKLLIQFQNNGVVDDSQLPKDRFSAERLKGVDSTLKIQPAKLEDSAVYLCASSLPLAGEGYEQYFGPGTRLTVT.

CDR3 sequence reads: CASRKIAGGTDTQYF. CDR3 nucleotides: TGTGCCAGCAGAAAAATAGCGGGAGGGACAGATACGCAGTATTTT. The chain carries TRBV7-2 and TRBJ2-3; 11 positions agree with TRBD2. Per germline, CDR1 SGHTA and CDR2 FQGNSA. The J segment lost 3 bases and the V segment lost 6 bases, leaving 5 bases of the junction unmatched. The CDR3 has 15 residues. Full variable domain (outside the CDR3, taken from reference TRBV7-2 and TRBJ2-3): GAGVSQSPSNKVTEKGKDVELRCDPISGHTALYWYRQSLGQGLEFLIYFQGNSAPDKSGLPSDRFSAERTGGSVSTLTIQRTQQEDSAVYLCASRKIAGGTDTQYFGPGTRLTVL.

The gene calls are TRBV3-1 (or the pseudogene TRBV3-2) and TRBJ1-5; unclear D gene. This CDR3 comprises 14 residues. Trimming cost V 4 bases and J 4 bases, with 11 bases left between them. Per the germline V gene, CDR1 is LGHDT and CDR2 is YNNKEL (reference sequence). The CDR3 coding sequence is TGTGCCAGCAGCCCGCTCCCCCAGAATCAGCCCCAGCATTTT. The encoded protein is CASSPLPQNQPQHF.

The chain has TRBV6-6 and TRBJ2-3; TRBD1 agrees at 10 bases. Germline CDR1 reads MNHNY; CDR2 reads SVGAGI (reference sequence). CDR3 length equals 14 residues. V shed 5 bases, J shed 5 bases, and the junction held 4 bases outside the gene matches. CDR3 in DNA: TGTGCCAGCAGTGATGGACAGGGGGGAGATACGCAGTATTTT. The encoded protein is CASSDGQGGDTQYF.

This clone was recorded once. V gene TRBV20-1 combines with J gene TRBJ2-3, with unresolved D. Germline loops: CDR1 DFQATT, CDR2 SNEGSKA (reference sequence). The ends were cut back, 3 bases at V and 3 bases at J, with 10 bases in the middle. The CDR3 is made up of 13 amino acids. The chain's CDR3 is CSASSGPTDTQYF. The CDR3 region has the DNA TGCAGTGCTAGTTCGGGCCCGACAGATACGCAGTATTTT.

Only one count was recorded for this clone. As DNA, the CDR3 is TGTGCCAGCAGTTACTCGACAGGGAAGAACTATGGCTACACCTTC. Protein: CASSYSTGKNYGYTF. The genes are TRBV6-5 and TRBJ1-2; 7 bases are a match to TRBD1. CDR3 size: 15 residues. Germline lookup yields CDR1 MNHEY and CDR2 SVGAGI. V shed 0 bases and J 2 bases; nucleotides not matched to a gene: 3.

This clone was observed once. The chain is built from TRBV18 and TRBJ2-3; D might be TRBD2 (5 bases). The length of the CDR3 is 15 residues. V was cut by 6 bases and J by 5 bases, with 18 bases left in between. From germline, CDR1 is KGHSH and CDR2 LQKENI. DNA of the CDR3: TGTGCCAGCTCTATCGGGCAGGCCGAGGGAGATACGCAGTATTTT. It specifies CASSIGQAEGDTQYF. Drawing the rest from reference TRBV18 and TRBJ2-3, the complete variable domain is NAGVMQNPRHLVRRRGQEARLRCSPMKGHSHVYWYRQLPEEGLKFMVYLQKENIIDESGMPKERFSAEFPKEGPSILRIQQVVRGDSAAYFCASSIGQAEGDTQYFGPGTRLTVL.

The genes are TRBV9 and TRBJ2-1, with 11 bases aligning to TRBD2. The ends lost 1 base at V and 8 bases at J; junction bases unmatched: 17. The CDR3 loop spans 19 amino acids. Germline-derived CDR1 and CDR2 are SGDLS and YYNGEE. CDR3: CASSVSRTSGRLERDEQFF. CDR3 nucleotide sequence: TGTGCCAGCAGCGTATCAAGGACTAGCGGGCGCCTAGAACGCGATGAGCAGTTCTTC.

This clone occurred once. The V call is TRBV18, the J call TRBJ2-6; no reliable D call. The CDR3 runs 14 residues. V was cut by 3 bases and J by 0 bases, with 3 bases left in between. The germline V gene encodes CDR1 KGHSH and CDR2 LQKENI. The CDR3 region is CASSPNSGANVLTF. CDR3 in DNA: TGTGCCAGCTCACCCAACTCTGGGGCCAACGTCCTGACTTTC.

In regard to this clone: At one end, the junction sequence differs from germline, possibly due to a read error. The V and J genes are TRBV7-8 and TRBJ1-1, with 9 bases fitting TRBD1. CDR3 size: 14 residues. Germline V gene data show CDR1 as SGHVS and CDR2 as FQNEAQ. The CDR3 loop reads CASSRDRALPEAFF. The CDR3 DNA follows: TGTGCCAGCAGCCGGGACAGGGCTCTCCCTGAGGCTTTCTTT.

The V call is TRBV18, the J call TRBJ1-5; D is perhaps TRBD1 (6 bases). Germline V gene sequence: CDR1 KGHSH, CDR2 LQKENI. Trimming removed 3 bases at V and 0 bases at J, with 9 bases between. The CDR3 totals 15 residues. The CDR3 DNA is TGTGCCAGCTCACCCGGACAGAATAGCAATCAGCCCCAGCATTTT. As protein: CASSPGQNSNQPQHF.

The rearrangement uses TRBV11-3 and TRBJ2-3, with D unresolved. The CDR3 covers 15 residues. V was shortened by 4 bases and J by 0 bases, with 11 bases between the two germline ends. Germline CDR1 is SGHNT and CDR2 is YENEEA. The CDR3 nucleotides are TGTGCCAGCAGCTCGTTCGCCGAGAGCACAGATACGCAGTATTTT. Its translation is CASSSFAESTDTQYF.

J is TRBJ1-1 and V is TRBV5-6; TRBD1 is a possible D gene (6 bases). The CDR3 contains 15 residues. CDR1 is SGHDT and CDR2 is YYEEEE in the germline V gene. Trimming removed 2 bases from V and 1 base from J, with 12 bases in between. The CDR3 DNA reads TGTGCCAGCAGCTTTCCGGGACATTCGAACACTGAAGCTTTCTTT. Its protein is CASSFPGHSNTEAFF.

The chain links TRBV28 to TRBJ1-2, with D uncertain. The CDR3 length is 10 residues. V lost 10 bases and J 6 bases, leaving 9 bases between the germline ends. Germline assignment: CDR1 MDHEN and CDR2 SYDVKM. CDR3 nucleotide sequence: TGTGCCACCTGGGCAAATGGCTACACCTTC. Protein sequence: CATWANGYTF.

DNA of the CDR3: TGTGCCAGCAGCTTAAAATTGTTGTATGGGGACAGGTACCACGGACTTGGGGGCTACACCTTC. This codes for CASSLKLLYGDRYHGLGGYTF. The rearrangement joins TRBV7-8 to TRBJ1-2; 8 positions match TRBD1. The germline gives CDR1 SGHVS, CDR2 FQNEAQ. The CDR3 totals 21 residues. V lost 2 bases and J lost 8; bases outside the gene matches: 28.

The J gene is TRBJ1-1, the V gene TRBV28; D remains unclear. This CDR3 has 13 amino acids. Trimming shortened V by 2 bases and J by 6 bases, and 10 bases separated the two germline ends. Germline V gene data show CDR1 as MDHEN and CDR2 as SYDVKM. CDR3 nucleotides: TGTGCCAGCAGTTTAGTCTCGGTGTCTGAAGCTTTCTTT. Its translation: CASSLVSVSEAFF. The full variable domain, with the rest looked up from reference TRBV28 and TRBJ1-1, is DVKVTQSSRYLVKRTGEKVFLECVQDMDHENMFWYRQDPGLGLRLIYFSYDVKMKEKGDIPEGYSVSREKKERFSLILESASTNQTSMYLCASSLVSVSEAFFGQGTRLTVV.

The chain employs TRBV19 and TRBJ2-6; 9 bases agree with TRBD1. The CDR3 runs 16 residues. Per the germline V gene, CDR1 is LNHDA and CDR2 is SQIVND (reference sequence). The trim removed 5 bases at V and 5 bases at J, leaving 7 bases unmatched. CDR3 sequence: CASSPGTGLRANVLTF. The CDR3 bases are TGTGCCAGTAGTCCCGGGACAGGGCTCAGGGCCAACGTCCTGACTTTC.

The gene calls are TRBV2 and TRBJ1-6; 8 bases agree with TRBD1. Germline values: CDR1 SNHLY, CDR2 FYNNEI. Trimming removed 7 bases from V and 5 bases from J; junction bases left unmatched: 4. This CDR3 contains 14 residues. The CDR3 region is CASTMDRDNSPLHF. The CDR3 nucleotides are TGTGCCAGCACAATGGACAGGGATAATTCACCCCTCCACTTT.

This clone was recorded a few times. CDR3 sequence reads: CASNVQGTNEKLFF. The CDR3 DNA reads TGTGCCAGCAACGTCCAGGGGACTAATGAAAAACTGTTTTTT. The gene calls are TRBV5-4 and TRBJ1-4; maybe TRBD1 (6 bases). V shed 6 bases and J shed 2 bases, with 11 bases lying between them. The CDR3 consists of 14 residues. Per the germline V gene, CDR1 is SGHNT and CDR2 is YYREEE (reference sequence).

This chain connects TRBV19 to TRBJ1-5, with a weak D call TRBD1 (5 bases). Trimming shortened V by 7 bases and J by 0 bases, and 13 bases separated the two germline ends. The CDR3 sequence is 15 residues long. The germline V gene has CDR1 LNHDA and CDR2 SQIVND (reference sequence). CDR3 amino acids: CASIAGRSSNQPQHF. The DNA for the CDR3 is TGTGCCAGTATCGCGGGACGGTCTAGCAATCAGCCCCAGCATTTT.

The genes are TRBV19 and TRBJ1-3; no definite D call. V was shortened by 7 bases and J by 0 bases, with 10 bases between the two germline ends. The CDR3 runs 14 residues. Germline V CDR1 and CDR2: LNHDA, SQIVND (reference sequence). The CDR3 region has the DNA TGTGCCAGTACCCCAAGATCCTCTGGAAACACCATATATTTT. It codes for CASTPRSSGNTIYF.

The chain combines TRBV7-3 with TRBJ2-1; the D is unclear. Trimming cost V 0 bases and J 8 bases, with 8 bases left between them. There are 13 residues in the CDR3. Per the germline V gene, CDR1 is SGHTA and CDR2 is FQGTGA. CDR3 in amino acids: CASSLTRVDEQFF. For the CDR3, the DNA is TGTGCCAGCAGCTTAACCCGGGTCGATGAGCAGTTCTTC. Based on the CDR3 plus reference TRBV7-3 and TRBJ2-1, the full variable domain is GAGVSQTPSNKVTEKGKYVELRCDPISGHTALYWYRQSLGQGPEFLIYFQGTGAADDSGLPNDRFFAVRPEGSVSTLKIQRTERGDSAVYLCASSLTRVDEQFFGPGTRLTVL.

This clone was counted once. The V and J genes are TRBV12-3 or TRBV12-4 and TRBJ1-1, with a possible D match to TRBD1 (5 bases). V lost 1 base, J lost 10 bases, and 13 bases lay in between. This CDR3 region has 13 residues. This CDR3 is CASSLGGASAAFF. The CDR3 nucleotides read TGTGCCAGCAGTTTAGGAGGGGCGTCGGCAGCTTTCTTT.

The chain joins TRBV5-4 to TRBJ2-3; TRBD2 aligns across 10 bases. Trimming removed 2 bases from V and 4 bases from J; junction bases left unmatched: 10. The germline V gene has CDR1 SGHNT and CDR2 YYREEE (reference sequence). The CDR3 has 17 amino acids. CDR3 bases: TGTGCCAGCAGCTTCCCCCTGATAGCGGGAGGACCAGATACGCAGTATTTT. Encoded protein: CASSFPLIAGGPDTQYF.